The rows below give T cell receptor beta chains drawn from one sample of a study of a mutant IDH1 vaccine in newly diagnosed glioma. Some clones are missing from TCRdb's copy, which holds only in-frame ones; the method was immunoSEQ multiplex PCR. The sample consists of about 32,000 clones, almost 85% of them appearing once. This specimen consisted of PBMCs, obtained from a glioma patient treated with radiotherapy, temozolomide or both. These receptors originate from a man younger than 45 with glioma. The CDR3 runs from the conserved cysteine through the conserved F or W. D genes are given only for firm matches. Not every row has a clone size; where given, it reads once, few, many or a size class.

.	TRBV2	TRBJ2-7	.	CASTEDYEQYF	TGTGCCAGCACCGAGGACTACGAGCAGTACTTC
.	TRBV27	TRBJ2-7	TRBD1	CASSSGQLFTEQYF	TGTGCCAGCAGTTCGGGACAGCTGTTTACCGAGCAGTACTTC
.	TRBV5-1	TRBJ2-1	TRBD1	CASTLMQGADEQFF	TGCGCCAGCACCTTAATGCAGGGGGCGGATGAGCAGTTCTTC
.	TRBV10-3	TRBJ2-3	.	CAISVADTQYF	TGTGCCATCAGTGTGGCAGATACGCAGTATTTT
.	TRBV13	TRBJ2-1	.	CASSLGGKWLNEQFF	TGTGCCAGCAGCTTAGGGGGTAAATGGTTGAATGAGCAGTTCTTC
.	TRBV19	TRBJ2-1	.	CASSIGGGGNNEQFF	TGTGCCAGTAGTATAGGAGGTGGGGGGAACAATGAGCAGTTCTTC
.	TRBV5-1	TRBJ1-5	.	CASSPMDRNHQPQHF	TGCGCCAGCAGCCCTATGGACAGAAACCATCAGCCCCAGCATTTT
.	TRBV6-6	TRBJ2-7	TRBD1	CASSQDRGSREQYF	TGTGCCAGCAGTCAAGACAGGGGTTCTCGCGAGCAGTACTTC
.	TRBV6-5	TRBJ1-5	.	CASSRSRDQPQHF	TGTGCCAGCAGTAGGAGTCGGGATCAGCCCCAGCATTTT
.	TRBV7-2	TRBJ2-3	.	CASRSTDTQYF	TGTGCCAGCAGATCCACAGATACGCAGTATTTT
.	TRBV28	TRBJ2-2	.	CAIRAPNMWNTGELFF	TGTGCCATAAGGGCCCCTAACATGTGGAACACCGGGGAGCTGTTTTTT
.	TRBV23-1	TRBJ2-3	TRBD1	CASSQNARDRSTDTQYF	TGCGCCAGCAGTCAGAACGCCCGGGACAGGTCTACAGATACGCAGTATTTT
.	TRBV27	TRBJ2-7	.	CASSLDSGAYEQYF	TGTGCCAGCAGTTTGGATAGCGGAGCCTACGAGCAGTACTTC
.	TRBV4-1	TRBJ2-7	.	CASSQVGGSGEQYF	TGCGCCAGCAGCCAAGTTGGAGGCTCGGGGGAGCAGTACTTC
.	TRBV29-1	TRBJ1-5	TRBD1	CSVALTGYSNQPQHF	TGCAGCGTTGCCCTGACAGGGTATAGCAATCAGCCCCAGCATTTT
.	TRBV28	TRBJ2-7	TRBD2	CASLSGGVTGTSEQYF	TGTGCCAGCCTTTCGGGGGGGGTGACAGGTACGTCCGAGCAGTACTTC
once	TRBV29-1	TRBJ1-2	TRBD1	CSVEDWDRGRDGYTF	TGCAGCGTTGAAGACTGGGACAGGGGGCGTGATGGCTACACCTTC
.	TRBV29-1	TRBJ2-3	.	CSVDGSDGREADTQYF	TGCAGCGTTGATGGGTCCGACGGACGAGAGGCAGATACGCAGTATTTT
.	TRBV7-6	TRBJ1-3	TRBD1	CASSLAQGAHGNTIYF	TGTGCCAGCAGCTTAGCGCAGGGGGCGCATGGAAACACCATATATTTT
.	TRBV5-4	TRBJ2-7	TRBD1	CASSWDREDYEQYF	TGTGCCAGCAGCTGGGACAGAGAAGACTACGAGCAGTACTTC
.	TRBV5-1	TRBJ1-6	TRBD1	CASSAGTGDSPLHF	TGCGCCAGCAGCGCCGGGACAGGGGATTCACCCCTCCACTTT
few	TRBV29-1	TRBJ2-2	.	CSPRDGTGELFF	TGCAGCCCCCGGGATGGCACCGGGGAGCTGTTTTTT
.	TRBV5-1	TRBJ1-1	TRBD1	CASSLADRGPGTEAFF	TGCGCCAGCAGCTTGGCGGACAGGGGGCCTGGGACTGAAGCTTTCTTT
once	TRBV6-5	TRBJ2-1	TRBD2	CATLPAGSSYNEQFF	TGTGCCACCTTACCAGCGGGAAGCTCCTACAATGAGCAGTTCTTC
once	TRBV30	TRBJ2-7	.	CAWSPGWEQYF	TGTGCCTGGAGTCCAGGGTGGGAGCAGTACTTC
.	TRBV18	TRBJ2-3	.	CASSLARSTDTQYF	TGTGCCAGCTCACTAGCGCGAAGCACAGATACGCAGTATTTT
.	TRBV5-6	TRBJ2-3	TRBD2	CASSLAGGPRTDTQYF	TGTGCCAGCAGCTTGGCGGGAGGGCCGCGCACAGATACGCAGTATTTT
.	TRBV19	TRBJ2-7	TRBD1	CASRGGTGSYEQYF	TGTGCCAGTAGAGGAGGGACAGGTTCCTACGAGCAGTACTTC
.	TRBV4-1	TRBJ2-7	.	CASSQVQSYEQYF	TGCGCCAGCAGCCAAGTACAGTCCTACGAGCAGTACTTC
.	TRBV5-4	TRBJ2-2	TRBD2	CASSPWTSGKSGELFF	TGTGCCAGCAGCCCCTGGACTAGCGGGAAATCCGGGGAGCTGTTTTTT
.	TRBV27	TRBJ2-1	TRBD1	CASSPLGQGKGYNEQFF	TGTGCCAGCAGTCCCCTGGGACAGGGGAAAGGCTACAATGAGCAGTTCTTC